This TCR beta chain was sequenced in a study of CD8+CD57+ T cells in acquired aplastic anemia. Study-wide context: DNA recovered from sorted CD4+ and CD8+ cells had a mean of approximately 3.5 ug. About 10 million reads, on average, were obtained for CD4+ cells from healthy donors. General observations from the study: Researchers reported that CD8+ Simpson's diversity was not significantly different in patients versus controls. Roughly 30 was the count of CD8+ CDR3 sequences that patients shared with controls.

CDR3 and TCR beta VDJ profiling relied on a genomic DNA template. TCRdb analysed the reads with MiXCR anew, one entry per CDR3 protein. The sample includes a few hundred thousand distinct CDR3 sequences, approximately 70% of them seen just once. Germline loops: CDR1 SNHLY, CDR2 FYNNEI. 16 amino acids form the CDR3, both terminal residues included. Worth noting for this clonotype: No antigen is known for it. The conserved phenylalanine or tryptophan normally closing the CDR3 is absent here, so this likely arose from a read error. No DNA is shown, since the ends of the CDR3 on it are uncertain; the CDR3 is the one TCRdb lists.

The TCR originated in a human donor in good health, serving as a control. Sequenced material: sorted CD4+, CD8+, or CD8+CD57+ T cells (not recorded which) from PBMCs. The V and J genes are TRBV2 and TRBJ1-2; TRBD1 is the table's D call, not checked against the DNA. The CDR3 sequence is CASSSRSAGSYEQYFG.